This passage covers 18 T cell receptor beta chains from one sample sequenced in a study of identical twins. TCRdb itself ran the 5' RACE reads through MiXCR, one entry per CDR3 protein. Found here are a few hundred thousand distinct CDR3 sequences, just under 10% of them singletons; the top ten hold 3%. These data were also filed under a second study, of yellow fever vaccine responses in identical twins.

Input material: PBMCs. The receptors originated from a woman aged 18-29 years in good health.

A few counts support this clonotype. V usage is TRBV27 and J usage is TRBJ2-2; D is perhaps TRBD1 (7 bases). There are 16 residues in the CDR3. V was shortened by 2 bases and J by 4 bases, with 14 bases between the two germline ends. Germline CDR1 reads MNHEY; CDR2 reads SMNVEV (reference sequence). Here the CDR3 DNA reads TGTGCCAGCAGTTTAGTTCAGGGGGGATTCACCGGGGAGCTGTTTTTT. Protein sequence: CASSLVQGGFTGELFF.

This clonotype appeared a few times. The J gene is TRBJ1-2, the V gene TRBV5-1, with TRBD1 matching over 9 bases. The CDR3 has 16 amino acids. The germline V gene has CDR1 SGHRS and CDR2 YFSETQ. The trim removed 0 bases at V and 8 bases at J, leaving 11 bases unmatched. The CDR3 DNA reads TGCGCCAGCAGCTTGGCCGCAGGACAGGGGAAAGGCGGCTACACCTTC. Its protein is CASSLAAGQGKGGYTF.

This clonotype was counted a few times. The chain links TRBV18 to TRBJ2-7, with 8 bases matching TRBD1. V gave up 6 bases and J gave up 3 bases; unmatched junction bases: 10. CDR3 length equals 15 residues. CDR1 KGHSH and CDR2 LQKENI come from the germline V gene. CDR3 sequence reads: CASSTKTGVNYEQYF. DNA of the CDR3: TGTGCCAGCTCCACCAAGACAGGGGTAAACTACGAGCAGTACTTC.

This clonotype was counted between two and nine times. The chain uses TRBV5-1 and TRBJ1-4, with D unclear. Germline CDR1 is SGHRS and CDR2 is YFSETQ. CDR3 length equals 15 residues. The ends were cut back, 4 bases at V and 7 bases at J, with 17 bases in the middle. CDR3: CASSVGRKLGEKLFF. The CDR3 DNA reads TGCGCCAGCAGCGTCGGACGGAAACTGGGTGAAAAACTGTTTTTT.

This clonotype occurred a few times. The J gene is TRBJ1-2, the V gene TRBV12-3 or TRBV12-4; D not certain. CDR3 length: 14 residues. Trimming took 1 base from V and 10 from J, leaving 16 bases between them. CDR3 residues: CASSLDPLSNSYTF. As DNA, the CDR3 is TGTGCCAGCAGTTTAGACCCTCTTAGTAATTCCTACACCTTC.

The chain has TRBV6-1 and TRBJ1-4; the match to TRBD1 covers 8 bases. Trimming at V came to 5 bases and at J to 4 bases, leaving 12 bases not matched to a gene. The germline V gene has CDR1 MNHNS and CDR2 SASEGT. The CDR3 loop spans 17 amino acids. DNA for the CDR3: TGTGCCAGCAGTCGAATTTTCCAGGGGGCTAGTAATGAAAAACTGTTTTTT. Translation gives CASSRIFQGASNEKLFF.

The chain links TRBV28 to TRBJ2-5, with D unresolved. The CDR3 contains 15 residues. V lost 5 bases to trimming and J lost 1 base, with 14 bases between them. Germline V gives CDR1 MDHEN, CDR2 SYDVKM. CDR3: CASSPLVGIQETQYF. The CDR3 DNA follows: TGTGCCAGCAGTCCATTGGTGGGGATCCAAGAGACCCAGTACTTC. Full variable domain (missing parts from reference TRBV28 and TRBJ2-5): DVKVTQSSRYLVKRTGEKVFLECVQDMDHENMFWYRQDPGLGLRLIYFSYDVKMKEKGDIPEGYSVSREKKERFSLILESASTNQTSMYLCASSPLVGIQETQYFGPGTRLLVL.

The sample holds a few counts of this clonotype. The chain joins TRBV28 to TRBJ1-1; D uncertain. Between the trimmed V and J ends, which lost 3 bases and 1 base, there was a span of 6 bases. CDR3 length equals 13 residues. CDR1 is MDHEN and CDR2 is SYDVKM in the germline V gene. The CDR3 reads CASSFPGNTEAFF. The CDR3 DNA reads as TGTGCCAGCAGTTTCCCAGGGAACACTGAAGCTTTCTTT.

The sample holds a few counts of this clonotype. This chain joins TRBV9 and TRBJ2-3; 14 bases match TRBD2. Germline V gives CDR1 SGDLS, CDR2 YYNGEE. The V gene end was trimmed by 3 bases and the J gene end by 4 bases; junction bases not matched to a gene: 7. This CDR3 contains 17 residues. The chain's CDR3 is CASSEPGLAGVADTQYF. CDR3 nucleotide sequence: TGTGCCAGCAGCGAACCGGGACTAGCGGGGGTTGCAGATACGCAGTATTTT.

The rearrangement links TRBV18 to TRBJ1-1, with 7 bases that match TRBD1. Germline V gene lookup returns CDR1 KGHSH and CDR2 LQKENI. The CDR3 contains 13 residues. V lost 8 bases, J lost 1 base, and 4 bases stayed unmatched. DNA of the CDR3: TGTGCCAGCCAACAGGGGAAGAACACTGAAGCTTTCTTT. It translates to CASQQGKNTEAFF. The whole variable domain, remainder taken from reference TRBV18 and TRBJ1-1, is NAGVMQNPRHLVRRRGQEARLRCSPMKGHSHVYWYRQLPEEGLKFMVYLQKENIIDESGMPKERFSAEFPKEGPSILRIQQVVRGDSAAYFCASQQGKNTEAFFGQGTRLTVV.

This rearrangement joins TRBV3-1 to TRBJ2-7; 7 bases line up with TRBD2. V shed 0 bases, J shed 0 bases, and the junction held 5 bases outside the gene matches. Germline values: CDR1 LGHDT, CDR2 YNNKEL (reference sequence). The CDR3 consists of 16 residues. The DNA of the CDR3 is TGTGCCAGCAGCCAAGAGGGGGGGTCCCTCTCCTACGAGCAGTACTTC. This codes for CASSQEGGSLSYEQYF.

This clonotype was counted at least ten times. The rearrangement links TRBV28 to TRBJ2-1; D remains unclear. From germline, CDR1 is MDHEN and CDR2 SYDVKM. CDR3 length: 16 residues. V lost 2 bases to trimming and J lost 0 bases, with 11 bases between them. In DNA, the CDR3 is TGTGCCAGCAGTTTAATAAGGGCGAGCTCCTACAATGAGCAGTTCTTC. Translation gives CASSLIRASSYNEQFF. The full variable domain, completed using reference TRBV28 and TRBJ2-1, is DVKVTQSSRYLVKRTGEKVFLECVQDMDHENMFWYRQDPGLGLRLIYFSYDVKMKEKGDIPEGYSVSREKKERFSLILESASTNQTSMYLCASSLIRASSYNEQFFGPGTRLTVL.

This clonotype was counted ten times or more. This chain links TRBV29-1 with TRBJ2-3; TRBD2 aligns across 7 bases. Germline CDR1 and CDR2: SQVTM and ANQGSEA. CDR3 length: 15 amino acids. J lost 5 bases, V lost 7 bases, and 15 bases had no gene match. CDR3 coding DNA: TGCAGCGCTGCCTTCCTGGCGGGAGTACAAGATACGCAGTATTTT. This encodes CSAAFLAGVQDTQYF.

This clonotype turned up a few times. This chain connects TRBV15 to TRBJ2-7; 10 nucleotides align to TRBD1. This CDR3 is built from 16 residues. Germline V CDR1 and CDR2: LNHNV, YYDKDF (reference sequence). With 1 base clipped from V and 3 bases from J, the junction kept 6 bases outside the gene matches. Here the CDR3 DNA reads TGTGCCACCAGCAGAGCCAAGGGGACAGGGGACTACGAGCAGTACTTC. This sequence encodes CATSRAKGTGDYEQYF.

Remarks on this clonotype: Its ends do not fully match the called genes, so a read error is possible. The genes are TRBV12-3 or TRBV12-4 and TRBJ2-1; D gene unclear. The CDR3 extends over 14 amino acids. The CDR3 DNA sequence: TGTGCCAGCAGTTTAACCCCTTCCTACAATGGGCAGTTCTTC. Translation gives CASSLTPSYNGQFF.

This clonotype came up a few times. The gene calls are TRBV14 and TRBJ2-4; no clear D. Germline V gene data show CDR1 as SGHDN and CDR2 as FVKESK. V was pared by 0 bases and J by 0 bases, with 9 bases between. This CDR3 has 16 residues. The CDR3, as DNA: TGTGCCAGCAGCCAAGATTCGTCCCCAGCCAAAAACATTCAGTACTTC. The encoded protein is CASSQDSSPAKNIQYF. Full variable domain (outside the CDR3, taken from reference TRBV14 and TRBJ2-4): EAGVTQFPSHSVIEKGQTVTLRCDPISGHDNLYWYRRVMGKEIKFLLHFVKESKQDESGMPNNRFLAERTGGTYSTLKVQPAELEDSGVYFCASSQDSSPAKNIQYFGAGTRLSVL.

This clonotype occurred a few times. This rearrangement joins TRBV6-5 to TRBJ1-1; a weak D match, TRBD1 (5 bases). Germline CDR1 MNHEY, CDR2 SVGAGI. V lost 6 bases, J lost 2 bases, and 13 bases lay in between. This CDR3 contains 14 residues. CDR3 residues: CASSSTRGNTEAFF. The CDR3 bases are TGTGCCAGCAGCTCCACGAGGGGTAACACTGAAGCTTTCTTT.

This clonotype was picked up many times. The chain links TRBV20-1 to TRBJ1-2; TRBD1 matches 9 bases. The germline gives CDR1 DFQATT, CDR2 SNEGSKA (reference sequence). The trim removed 5 bases at V and 2 bases at J, leaving 3 bases unmatched. This CDR3 region has 13 residues. The CDR3 bases are TGCAGTGCTCGGGACAGGGTAAACTATGGCTACACCTTC. This sequence encodes CSARDRVNYGYTF.